Following are 20 T cell receptor beta chains from one sample sequenced in a study of CD8+ T cells in alopecia areata. Following extraction, RNA underwent reverse transcription to cDNA, which served as the sequencing template. Sequencing used immunoSEQ multiplex PCR; TCRdb keeps in-frame clones, though not all of them. The data show tens of thousands of clones, with 45% to 60% seen just once and approximately 40% held by the top ten. The sequenced sample consisted of NKG2D-high CD8+ T cells sorted from blood. These receptors all stem from a human donor with alopecia areata.

The chain links TRBV19 to TRBJ2-1; possibly TRBD1 for D (5 bases). The CDR3 has 13 residues. The V end was cut by 5 bases, the J end by 5 bases, with 10 bases between. CDR1 is LNHDA, CDR2 SQIVND, per germline (reference sequence). The CDR3 protein is CASSFRQHNEQFF. The CDR3 DNA follows: TGTGCCAGTAGTTTCCGACAGCACAATGAGCAGTTCTTC.

The sample holds one count of this clone. V is TRBV30 and J is TRBJ2-1; possibly TRBD1 for D (6 bases). This CDR3 spans 13 amino acids. Germline loops: CDR1 GTSNPN, CDR2 SVGIG (reference sequence). Trimming stripped 0 bases from V and 6 bases from J, with 9 bases between. CDR3 in amino acids: CAWSVTGTNEQFF. The DNA of the CDR3 is TGTGCCTGGAGTGTAACAGGGACCAATGAGCAGTTCTTC.

Only a few counts were recorded for this clone. The rearrangement links TRBV7-9 to TRBJ2-7, with TRBD1 matching over 8 bases. The CDR3 runs 15 residues. The germline gives CDR1 SEHNR, CDR2 FQNEAQ (reference sequence). J was trimmed by 3 bases and V by 1 base; bases with no gene match: 5. The CDR3 nucleotides are TGTGCCAGCAGCTTAGGGCAGGGGGCATTCTACGAGCAGTACTTC. It is translated as CASSLGQGAFYEQYF.

The V call is TRBV7-9, the J call TRBJ2-2; no reliable D call. Germline-derived CDR1 and CDR2 are SEHNR and FQNEAQ (reference sequence). V was shortened by 2 bases and J by 2 bases, with 12 bases between the two germline ends. This CDR3 is 16 amino acids long. As DNA, the CDR3 is TGTGCCAGCAGCTTAATCCAGGCACCCAACACCGGGGAGCTGTTTTTT. Its translation is CASSLIQAPNTGELFF.

The V and J genes are TRBV27 and TRBJ2-7; D is unclear. Deletions cut 5 bases from V and 2 bases from J, with 10 bases between. Germline CDR1 is MNHEY and CDR2 is SMNVEV (reference sequence). The CDR3 extends over 13 amino acids. CDR3 nucleotides: TGTGCCAGCAGTCCCCGGGTGGCCTACGAGCAGTACTTC. Translation: CASSPRVAYEQYF.

The chain couples TRBV9 to TRBJ1-4, with a possible D match to TRBD1 (5 bases). Germline lookup yields CDR1 SGDLS and CDR2 YYNGEE. Trimming removed 4 bases at V and 6 bases at J, with 13 bases between. The CDR3 is 14 amino acids. CDR3: CASSPRDADEKLFF. The CDR3 nucleotides read TGTGCCAGCAGCCCAAGGGACGCCGATGAAAAACTGTTTTTT.

The J gene is TRBJ2-7, the V gene TRBV27; D uncertain. The V end was cut by 6 bases, the J end by 3 bases, with 9 bases between. The CDR3 length is 12 residues. CDR1 and CDR2 from the germline V gene are MNHEY and SMNVEV (reference sequence). The CDR3 DNA is TGTGCCAGCAGAAAGGGATTCTACGAGCAGTACTTC. Protein sequence: CASRKGFYEQYF.

The V and J genes are TRBV7-3 and TRBJ2-3; no reliable D call. Germline lookup yields CDR1 SGHTA and CDR2 FQGTGA. The CDR3 is 13 amino acids. V shed 1 base and J shed 1 base, with 3 bases lying between them. CDR3 coding DNA: TGTGCCAGCAGCTTAATTGGCACAGATACGCAGTATTTT. It yields the protein CASSLIGTDTQYF.

The chain carries TRBV15 and TRBJ2-3; no clear D gene. V gave up 3 bases and J gave up 1 base, with 8 bases separating them. This CDR3 has 14 amino acids. Germline V gives CDR1 LNHNV, CDR2 YYDKDF (reference sequence). CDR3 loop: CATSRATRTDTQYF. The CDR3 region has the DNA TGTGCCACCAGCAGGGCGACCCGCACAGATACGCAGTATTTT. Full variable domain (rest looked up from reference TRBV15 and TRBJ2-3): DAMVIQNPRYQVTQFGKPVTLSCSQTLNHNVMYWYQQKSSQAPKLLFHYYDKDFNNEADTPDNFQSRRPNTSFCFLDIRSPGLGDTAMYLCATSRATRTDTQYFGPGTRLTVL.

This clone has at least ten counts. This chain links TRBV7-3 with TRBJ2-2; possible D gene TRBD1, 6 bases. V was pared by 5 bases and J by 4 bases, with 17 bases between. The germline gives CDR1 SGHTA, CDR2 FQGTGA. This CDR3 contains 16 residues. CDR3 sequence: CASSVSQGSSTGELFF. The DNA for the CDR3 is TGTGCCAGCAGCGTCTCACAGGGATCGAGCACCGGGGAGCTGTTTTTT. Full variable domain (remainder filled in from reference TRBV7-3 and TRBJ2-2): GAGVSQTPSNKVTEKGKYVELRCDPISGHTALYWYRQSLGQGPEFLIYFQGTGAADDSGLPNDRFFAVRPEGSVSTLKIQRTERGDSAVYLCASSVSQGSSTGELFFGEGSRLTVL.

This clone was recorded a few times. V usage is TRBV7-9 and J usage is TRBJ2-7; 7 nucleotides match TRBD2. The CDR3 contains 14 residues. Germline V gives CDR1 SEHNR, CDR2 FQNEAQ (reference sequence). V lost 3 bases and J lost 5; bases outside the gene matches: 7. This CDR3 reads CASSFGGSLNEQYF. In DNA, the CDR3 is TGTGCCAGCAGCTTCGGCGGGAGTTTGAACGAGCAGTACTTC.

The chain employs TRBV9 and TRBJ1-3; D call uncertain. Germline CDR1 is SGDLS and CDR2 is YYNGEE. Deletions cut 0 bases from V and 0 bases from J, with 7 bases between. The CDR3 is 15 residues long. The CDR3 region has the DNA TGTGCCAGCAGCGTAGGCGGGAGCTCTGGAAACACCATATATTTT. The encoded protein is CASSVGGSSGNTIYF.

V is TRBV14 and J is TRBJ2-2; no clear D. The CDR3 covers 13 residues. Trimming took 1 base from V and 6 from J, leaving 6 bases between them. Germline assignment: CDR1 SGHDN and CDR2 FVKESK. CDR3 amino acids: CASSQVGPGELFF. DNA for the CDR3: TGTGCCAGCAGCCAAGTTGGTCCCGGGGAGCTGTTTTTT.

The V gene is TRBV28, the J gene TRBJ1-2, with TRBD1 as a possible D gene (6 bases). Germline V gene data show CDR1 as MDHEN and CDR2 as SYDVKM. Deletions cut 5 bases from V and 2 bases from J, with 18 bases between. The CDR3 contains 16 residues. CDR3 DNA: TGTGCCAGCAGTCCTCTTATTAGGACAGAAAACTATGGCTACACCTTC. The encoded protein is CASSPLIRTENYGYTF.

The V call is TRBV5-1, the J call TRBJ2-7; 14 positions match TRBD2. After removal of 4 bases from V and 3 bases from J, the junction contained 6 bases not matched to a gene. Per the germline V gene, CDR1 is SGHRS and CDR2 is YFSETQ. CDR3 length: 16 amino acids. The CDR3 DNA reads TGCGCCAGCAGCACGGGACTAGCGGGAGCTGGCTACGAGCAGTACTTC. Translation: CASSTGLAGAGYEQYF.

The chain couples TRBV28 to TRBJ2-7, with 11 positions matching TRBD2. The CDR3 runs 16 residues. The V gene end was trimmed by 7 bases and the J gene end by 7 bases; junction bases not matched to a gene: 15. Germline V gene data show CDR1 as MDHEN and CDR2 as SYDVKM. For the CDR3, the DNA is TGTGCCAGCAAGTACCCCGGAACCGGGACTAGCGGTGAGCAGTACTTC. Translation gives CASKYPGTGTSGEQYF.

The rearrangement joins TRBV9 to TRBJ1-1; D perhaps matches TRBD1 (5 bases). This CDR3 has 13 amino acids. CDR1 and CDR2 (germline): SGDLS, YYNGEE. Deletions cut 3 bases from V and 5 bases from J, with 11 bases between. DNA of the CDR3: TGTGCCAGCAGCGCAGGGCTTTATACTGAAGCTTTCTTT. The encoded protein is CASSAGLYTEAFF.

This clone showed up many times. The chain carries TRBV7-3 and TRBJ2-1, with D maybe TRBD2 (6 bases). Germline V gives CDR1 SGHTA, CDR2 FQGTGA. Trimming pared 5 bases from V and 0 bases from J, leaving 11 bases between. This CDR3 region has 15 residues. CDR3 nucleotides: TGTGCCAGCAGCCCCCGGGACTCCTCCTACAATGAGCAGTTCTTC. Protein product: CASSPRDSSYNEQFF. The complete variable domain, with remaining parts taken from reference TRBV7-3 and TRBJ2-1, reads GAGVSQTPSNKVTEKGKYVELRCDPISGHTALYWYRQSLGQGPEFLIYFQGTGAADDSGLPNDRFFAVRPEGSVSTLKIQRTERGDSAVYLCASSPRDSSYNEQFFGPGTRLTVL.

The chain recombines TRBV7-8 with TRBJ2-2; TRBD1 is a possible D gene (7 bases). Between the trimmed V and J ends, which lost 3 bases and 4 bases, there was a span of 12 bases. This CDR3 is built from 15 residues. CDR1 is SGHVS, CDR2 FQNEAQ, per germline. The CDR3, as DNA: TGTGCCAGCAGCTTCAACAGGGGAGGCACCGGGGAGCTGTTTTTT. Its translation: CASSFNRGGTGELFF.

CDR3 bases: TGTGCCAGCAGCCAAGGGCTGGGGCTAGCTGGAAACATTCAGTACTTC. Translated, it gives CASSQGLGLAGNIQYF. The V and J genes are TRBV7-2 and TRBJ2-4; D could derive from TRBD1 or TRBD2 (5 bases each). V was shortened by 5 bases and J by 6 bases, with 20 bases between the two germline ends. The CDR3 loop spans 16 amino acids. Germline lookup yields CDR1 SGHTA and CDR2 FQGNSA.